The 8 T cell receptor beta chains in this list originate from one sample, sequenced in a study of response to subunit inactivated influenza vaccine. MiXCR, applied by TCRdb to the RT-PCR reads, yields one record per CDR3 protein. This sample has about 500,000 distinct CDR3 sequences, with 10% to 15% found just once. The input for sequencing was PBMCs from blood, taken roughly 47 days after vaccination. The receptor set was obtained from a man in his forties or fifties who received an inactivated influenza vaccine.

The genes are TRBV3-1 and TRBJ1-2, with 8 positions matching TRBD1. The CDR3 extends over 15 amino acids. Germline assignment: CDR1 LGHDT and CDR2 YNNKEL (reference sequence). V gave up 0 bases and J gave up 3 bases; unmatched junction bases: 3. The CDR3 region has the DNA TGTGCCAGCAGCCAAGATAGGACAGGGCACTATGGCTACACCTTC. It yields the protein CASSQDRTGHYGYTF. Supplemented by reference TRBV3-1 and TRBJ1-2, the full variable domain reads DTAVSQTPKYLVTQMGNDKSIKCEQNLGHDTMYWYKQDSKKFLKIMFSYNNKELIINETVPNRFSPKSPDKAHLNLHINSLELGDSAVYFCASSQDRTGHYGYTFGSGTRLTVV.

The chain joins TRBV5-1 to TRBJ2-5, with D possibly being TRBD2 (5 bases). CDR3 length equals 13 residues. In germline, CDR1 is SGHRS, CDR2 YFSETQ. The ends were cut back, 4 bases at V and 5 bases at J, with 12 bases in the middle. This CDR3 reads CASSPDFRETQYF. The CDR3 DNA follows: TGCGCCAGCAGCCCGGACTTTCGCGAGACCCAGTACTTC.

This clonotype was recorded a few times. This sequence joins TRBV11-2 and TRBJ2-3; 8 nucleotides agree with TRBD1. The V gene end was trimmed by 5 bases and the J gene end by 4 bases; junction bases not matched to a gene: 8. The length of the CDR3 is 15 residues. Germline V lookup: CDR1 SGHAT, CDR2 FQNNGV. The CDR3 DNA reads TGTGCCAGCAGCGGGGGACCAGGGGGCCCAGATACGCAGTATTTT. Its protein is CASSGGPGGPDTQYF.

The gene calls are TRBV11-1 and TRBJ2-1, with 11 bases aligning to TRBD2. V lost 3 bases and J lost 0; bases outside the gene matches: 10. The CDR3 extends over 19 amino acids. Germline V gene sequence: CDR1 SGHAT, CDR2 FQDESV (reference sequence). The CDR3 DNA is TGTGCCAGCAGCTTTTCTGCGACTAGCGGGATCACCTCCTACAATGAGCAGTTCTTC. Amino acid sequence: CASSFSATSGITSYNEQFF.

The rearrangement joins TRBV10-3 to TRBJ2-1; 14 positions agree with TRBD2. Germline CDR1 reads ENHRY; CDR2 reads SYGVKD. V trimming: 2 bases; J trimming: 6 bases; junction bases outside the gene matches: 9. CDR3 length equals 18 residues. The CDR3 is CAISETTSGGAGGNEQFF. CDR3 bases: TGTGCCATCAGTGAGACGACTAGCGGGGGGGCAGGGGGCAATGAGCAGTTCTTC.

Ten or more counts support this clonotype. V gene TRBV6-2 or TRBV6-3 combines with J gene TRBJ1-1; possible D gene TRBD1, 6 bases. Germline assignment: CDR1 MNHEY and CDR2 SVGEGT. This CDR3 region has 15 residues. V lost 3 bases and J lost 3, with 14 bases in between. The CDR3, as DNA: TGTGCCAGCAGTTATAGGCCACAGGGCCACACTGAAGCTTTCTTT. This sequence encodes CASSYRPQGHTEAFF.

This clonotype was counted at least ten times. J is TRBJ2-1 and V is TRBV7-2; D not certain. The germline V gene encodes CDR1 SGHTA and CDR2 FQGNSA. This CDR3 has 12 residues. V lost 11 bases and J 5 bases, leaving 13 bases between the germline ends. The CDR3 region is CASALSHNEQFF. The CDR3 DNA is TGTGCCTCCGCGCTTTCCCACAATGAGCAGTTCTTC. The whole variable domain, filled in from reference TRBV7-2 and TRBJ2-1, reads GAGVSQSPSNKVTEKGKDVELRCDPISGHTALYWYRQSLGQGLEFLIYFQGNSAPDKSGLPSDRFSAERTGGSVSTLTIQRTQQEDSAVYLCASALSHNEQFFGPGTRLTVL.

This clonotype was seen a few times. The V and J genes are TRBV6-2 or TRBV6-3 and TRBJ2-3, with TRBD2 as a possible D gene (5 bases). CDR1 MNHEY and CDR2 SVGEGT come from the germline V gene. V was clipped by 4 bases and J by 4 bases, with 15 bases between them. The CDR3 sequence is 15 residues long. The CDR3, as DNA: TGTGCCAGCAGTTTCCCACTAGGGTGGGCAGATACGCAGTATTTT. Translated: CASSFPLGWADTQYF.